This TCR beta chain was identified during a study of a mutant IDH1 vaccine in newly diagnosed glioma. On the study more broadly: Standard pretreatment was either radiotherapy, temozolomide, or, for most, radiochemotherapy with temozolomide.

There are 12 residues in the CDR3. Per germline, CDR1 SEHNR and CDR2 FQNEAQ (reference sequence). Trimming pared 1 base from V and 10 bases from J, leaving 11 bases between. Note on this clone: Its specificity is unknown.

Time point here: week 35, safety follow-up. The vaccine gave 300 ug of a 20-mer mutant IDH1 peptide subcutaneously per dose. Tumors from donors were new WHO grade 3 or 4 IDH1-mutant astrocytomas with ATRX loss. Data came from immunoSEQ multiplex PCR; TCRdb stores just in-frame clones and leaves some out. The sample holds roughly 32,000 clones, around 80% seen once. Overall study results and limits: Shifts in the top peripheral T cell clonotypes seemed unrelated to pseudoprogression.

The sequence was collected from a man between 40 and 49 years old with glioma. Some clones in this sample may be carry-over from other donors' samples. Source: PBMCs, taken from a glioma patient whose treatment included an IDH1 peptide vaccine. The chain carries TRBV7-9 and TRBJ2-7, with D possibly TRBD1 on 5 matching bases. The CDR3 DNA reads TGTGCCAGCAGCTTAGTTCTTACAGGCCAGTACTTC. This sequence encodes CASSLVLTGQYF. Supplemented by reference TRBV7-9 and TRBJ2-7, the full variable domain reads DTGVSQNPRHKITKRGQNVTFRCDPISEHNRLYWYRQTLGQGPEFLTYFQNEAQLEKSRLLSDRFSAERPKGSFSTLEIQRTEQGDSAMYLCASSLVLTGQYFGPGTRLTVT.